The present T cell receptor (beta chain) was sequenced within a study of blood T cell repertoires in COVID-19. In the study overall: Sites in the United States, Italy and Spain provided acute and convalescent COVID-19 samples. Sources were T cells, B-cell-depleted T cells, or PBMCs; the material itself was cDNA or gDNA.

In the original processing: By means of reference gene primer amplification, nucleated cell counts were estimated. Produced via immunoSEQ multiplex PCR; TCRdb's table is partial and in-frame only. Clonal size and the V and J genes are those of that table, whereas D and trimming came from the DNA. The sample has 120,000 or so clones, about 80% seen once. The sequenced sample was peripheral blood. This receptor was identified in a man aged 55 to 70 with acute or convalescent COVID-19.

CDR3 sequence reads: CASSLNGNTEAFF. CDR3 sequence (DNA): TGTGCCAGCAGTTTAAACGGGAACACTGAAGCTTTCTTT. The chain is built from TRBV27 and TRBJ1-1; D not certain. The CDR3 totals 13 residues. Trimming took 2 bases from V and 1 from J, leaving 5 bases between them. Per the germline V gene, CDR1 is MNHEY and CDR2 is SMNVEV (reference sequence).